The 31 T cell receptor beta chains given below trace back to one sample, sequenced in a study of blood T cells in healthy people across ages. Primed by a sample-barcoded 5' primer and a J-beta primer mix, a second PCR proceeded for about 7 to 11 cycles. Each CDR3 protein is one row after TCRdb ran MiXCR on the 5' RACE reads. The table lists about 690,000 distinct CDR3 sequences, about 43% of them singletons. The sequencing input was blood. The receptors stem from a man at least 80 years old in good health.

This chain links TRBV20-1 with TRBJ1-2; D is unresolved. Germline CDR1 reads DFQATT; CDR2 reads SNEGSKA (reference sequence). The CDR3 totals 13 residues. V lost 1 base and J lost 0, with 6 bases in between. The DNA for the CDR3 is TGCAGTGCTAGAGGCACTCCTAACTATGGCTACACCTTC. This gives the protein CSARGTPNYGYTF.

In this sample, this clonotype turned up a few times. Here the CDR3 reads CASTPGTEETQYF. CDR3 in DNA: TGCGCCAGCACCCCAGGGACAGAAGAGACCCAGTACTTC. This chain uses TRBV5-1 with TRBJ2-5, with 7 nucleotides matching TRBD1. With V trimmed by 6 bases and J by 3 bases, 5 bases remained unmatched. This CDR3 is built from 13 residues. Germline lookup yields CDR1 SGHRS and CDR2 YFSETQ.

This clonotype was seen at least ten times. This chain connects TRBV12-3 or TRBV12-4 to TRBJ2-7; D ambiguous. CDR3 length: 15 amino acids. V lost 6 bases and J lost 1, with 16 bases in between. CDR3 sequence reads: CASSPTKGISYEQYF. Written as DNA, the CDR3 is TGTGCCAGCAGCCCCACTAAGGGAATTTCCTACGAGCAGTACTTC.

Worth noting for this clonotype: The CDR3 end shows no conserved phenylalanine or tryptophan, and so a read error is likely. The gene calls are TRBV12-3 or TRBV12-4 and TRBJ2-5; 7 bases align to TRBD1. CDR3 length equals 13 residues. The junction had 5 bases not matched to a gene; V was cut back by 5 bases and J by 5 bases. CDR3 nucleotides: TGTGCCAGCAGTCGACAGGGTACGGAGACCCAGTACCTC. It is translated as CASSRQGTETQYL.

In this sample, this clonotype turned up a few times. As DNA, the CDR3 is TGTGCCAGCAGCGTTAGCGGGGGGGCCGTCAGCTCCTACAATGAGCAGTTCTTC. Translated, it gives CASSVSGGAVSSYNEQFF. V usage is TRBV9 and J usage is TRBJ2-1, with 11 bases fitting TRBD2. The CDR3 length is 18 residues. Trimming cost V 2 bases and J 0 bases; bases outside gene matches: 7. The germline CDR1 and CDR2 sequences are SGDLS and YYNGEE.

The chain joins TRBV11-1 to TRBJ2-5; the match to TRBD2 covers 10 bases. With V trimmed by 11 bases and J by 0 bases, 12 bases remained unmatched. The CDR3 spans 16 residues. Germline V lookup: CDR1 SGHAT, CDR2 FQDESV (reference sequence). CDR3 coding DNA: TGTGCCGGCGGGCCCCGACTAGCGGGCCACCAAGAGACCCAGTACTTC. Translated, it gives CAGGPRLAGHQETQYF.

This clonotype came up many times. The chain has TRBV29-1 and TRBJ2-4; 7 nucleotides match TRBD1. The germline gives CDR1 SQVTM, CDR2 ANQGSEA. The CDR3 length is 12 residues. V lost 7 bases to trimming and J lost 7 bases; unmatched junction nucleotides: 7. This CDR3 is CSARQGENIQYF. CDR3 sequence (DNA): TGCAGCGCCCGACAGGGCGAGAACATTCAGTACTTC. Variable domain in full (rest from reference TRBV29-1 and TRBJ2-4): SAVISQKPSRDICQRGTSLTIQCQVDSQVTMMFWYRQQPGQSLTLIATANQGSEATYESGFVIDKFPISRPNLTFSTLTVSNMSPEDSSIYLCSARQGENIQYFGAGTRLSVL.

This clonotype was detected only once. V and J are TRBV19 and TRBJ2-2, with D uncertain. CDR1 is LNHDA, CDR2 SQIVND, per germline (reference sequence). V was clipped by 6 bases and J by 7 bases, with 9 bases between them. CDR3 length equals 12 residues. The CDR3 bases are TGTGCCAGTAGACGGGTTGGCGGGGAGCTGTTTTTT. Its protein is CASRRVGGELFF.

V is TRBV12-3 or TRBV12-4 and J is TRBJ1-2; 9 nucleotides line up with TRBD1. V was pared by 6 bases and J by 8 bases, with 7 bases of the junction left unmatched. This CDR3 region has 13 residues. CDR3 nucleotide sequence: TGTGCCAGCAGCACAGGGGGCGGATTGGGCTACACCTTC. Translation: CASSTGGGLGYTF.

This clonotype showed up just a few times. The chain recombines TRBV4-3 with TRBJ2-1; possible D gene TRBD1, 5 bases. V gave up 6 bases and J gave up 2 bases, with 14 bases separating them. Germline V gives CDR1 LGHNA, CDR2 YSLEER. The CDR3 is 15 residues long. This CDR3 reads CASRSGQSAYNEQFF. The CDR3 bases are TGCGCCAGCAGATCCGGACAAAGCGCCTACAATGAGCAGTTCTTC.

A word on this clonotype: A read error may be the cause here, since a much bigger clone is one base away. The rearrangement links TRBV2 to TRBJ1-2, with unresolved D. Germline assignment: CDR1 SNHLY and CDR2 FYNNEI. Trimming took off 1 base at V and 2 bases at J, with 11 bases between the two ends. The CDR3 covers 15 residues. The CDR3 nucleotides read TGTGCCAGCAGTGAAGACAGTGGGCGAAACTATGGCTACACCTTC. This codes for CASSEDSGRNYGYTF.

The chain has TRBV21-1 and TRBJ2-2. TRBV21-1 is reported as a pseudogene. This CDR3 comprises 15 residues. The CDR3 DNA reads as TGTGCCAGCAGCAAAGGTCCGCCGAACACCGGGGAGCTGTTTTTT. This sequence encodes CASSKGPPNTGELFF.

This clonotype was picked up one time. The chain links TRBV7-2 to TRBJ2-1; no clear D gene. Germline V lookup: CDR1 SGHTA, CDR2 FQGNSA. This CDR3 region has 11 residues. V lost 4 bases and J lost 8, with 6 bases in between. CDR3 bases: TGTGCCAGCAGCTGGGGATATGAGCAGTTCTTC. Protein: CASSWGYEQFF.

This clonotype was found once. This rearrangement joins TRBV11-2 to TRBJ1-2; tentatively, D is TRBD1 (5 bases). The germline V gene encodes CDR1 SGHAT and CDR2 FQNNGV. The CDR3 spans 13 residues. With 5 bases removed from V and 7 bases from J, the gap between germline ends came to 14 bases. The CDR3 DNA reads TGTGCCAGCAGCCCAGGGATCTTAGGTGGCTACACCTTC. The encoded protein is CASSPGILGGYTF.

There are a few counts of this clonotype. The chain couples TRBV25-1 to TRBJ2-7; D perhaps matches TRBD1 (6 bases). CDR1 MGHDK and CDR2 SYGVNS come from the germline V gene. The germline V and J ends were trimmed by 7 bases and 2 bases, with 15 bases remaining between them. This CDR3 region has 14 residues. The DNA for the CDR3 is TGTGCCAGCATGAGCCCGGGACAACCCTACGAGCAGTACTTC. It encodes CASMSPGQPYEQYF.

This chain connects TRBV12-3 or TRBV12-4 to TRBJ2-3; D unresolved. The V end lost 5 bases, the J end lost 4 bases, and 13 bases lay between the germline ends. There are 14 residues in the CDR3. The CDR3 coding sequence is TGTGCCAGCAGTCTGGACCTGACCGCAGATACGCAGTATTTT. As protein: CASSLDLTADTQYF.

The chain combines TRBV12-3 or TRBV12-4 with TRBJ2-7; perhaps TRBD1 as D (6 bases). This CDR3 comprises 14 residues. Trimming shortened V by 7 bases and J by 0 bases, and 13 bases separated the two germline ends. CDR3: CASTDTGISYEQYF. CDR3 in DNA: TGTGCCAGCACAGACACAGGGATCTCCTACGAGCAGTACTTC.

In its sample, this clonotype was seen a few times. The chain recombines TRBV20-1 with TRBJ2-7, with TRBD1 matching 10 bases. V gave up 3 bases and J gave up 4 bases; unmatched junction bases: 15. The CDR3 length is 17 residues. Germline V lookup: CDR1 DFQATT, CDR2 SNEGSKA (reference sequence). CDR3 in amino acids: CSARYRDRGRVAYEQYF. The CDR3 DNA reads as TGCAGTGCTAGGTATCGGGACAGGGGACGCGTGGCGTACGAGCAGTACTTC.

The V and J genes are TRBV7-9 and TRBJ1-1; the match to TRBD1 covers 11 bases. The CDR3 is made up of 17 amino acids. J gave up 0 bases and V 3 bases, and 6 bases lay outside the gene matches. Germline V gives CDR1 SEHNR, CDR2 FQNEAQ (reference sequence). The CDR3 region has the DNA TGTGCCAGCAGCTTCCCGGGACAGGGGGTGGTGAACACTGAAGCTTTCTTT. As protein: CASSFPGQGVVNTEAFF.

This clonotype has just a few counts. This may come from a read error, since a much larger clone is one base off. J is TRBJ2-5 and V is TRBV6-5, with 9 bases that match TRBD1. CDR3 size: 14 residues. Losses at the gene ends were 10 bases for V and 11 bases for J; bases not matched to a gene: 17. Germline CDR1 and CDR2: MNHEY and SVGAGI. The CDR3 DNA is TGTGCCACCGGGGACAGGGCTACCTACAATGAGCAGTACTTC. This gives the protein CATGDRATYNEQYF.

V is TRBV20-1 and J is TRBJ2-4; D remains unclear. The J call may be faulty, since TRBJ2-7 better matches the DNA end. Germline CDR1 reads DFQATT; CDR2 reads SNEGSKA (reference sequence). The length of the CDR3 is 12 residues. The CDR3 protein is CSAREVFYEQYF. As DNA, the CDR3 is TGCAGTGCTAGAGAGGTCTTCTACGAGCAGTACTTC.

The gene calls are TRBV21-1 and TRBJ2-2; TRBD2, the table's D call, lacks a check against the DNA. TRBV21-1 is labeled a pseudogene. The CDR3 runs 13 residues. CDR3 coding DNA: TGTGCCCCACGACTAGCGAACACCGGGGAGCTGTTTTTT. Translating gives CAPRLANTGELFF.

The gene calls are TRBV18 and TRBJ2-5; 7 bases are shared with TRBD2. This CDR3 has 14 residues. The J segment lost 4 bases and the V segment lost 2 bases, leaving 4 bases of the junction unmatched. Germline-derived CDR1 and CDR2 are KGHSH and LQKENI. The CDR3 sequence is CASSPSGGIETQYF. DNA for the CDR3: TGTGCCAGCTCACCATCGGGAGGCATAGAGACCCAGTACTTC.

The rearrangement uses TRBV5-1 and TRBJ1-2; 7 bases match TRBD1. V shed 4 bases, J shed 4 bases, and the junction held 4 bases outside the gene matches. The length of the CDR3 is 13 residues. The germline V gene has CDR1 SGHRS and CDR2 YFSETQ. In DNA, the CDR3 is TGCGCCAGCAGCACTGGGACAGTCTATGGCTACACCTTC. Amino acid sequence: CASSTGTVYGYTF.

With respect to this clonotype: One end of the junction does not line up with germline, which may come from a read error. The chain recombines TRBV7-3 with TRBJ2-6; 8 bases are shared with TRBD1. The CDR3 runs 15 residues. Germline V gene data show CDR1 as SGHTA and CDR2 as FQGTGA. In DNA form, the CDR3 reads TGTGCCAGCAGCACGCAGGGGGCTGGGACCAACGTCCTGACTTTC. It codes for CASSTQGAGTNVLTF.

This clonotype was detected many times. The chain couples TRBV12-3 or TRBV12-4 to TRBJ1-6, with D unclear. V lost 1 base, J lost 7 bases, and 5 bases lay in between. The CDR3 extends over 13 amino acids. The CDR3 loop reads CASSLGGNSPLHF. The DNA of the CDR3 is TGTGCCAGCAGTTTAGGGGGAAATTCACCCCTCCACTTT.

DNA for the CDR3: TGTGCCAGCAGTCAATCTAGCGGGAGGGGATACAATGAGCAGTTCTTC. It codes for CASSQSSGRGYNEQFF. The chain recombines TRBV7-6 with TRBJ2-1; 12 bases align to TRBD2. J gave up 4 bases and V 6 bases, and 7 bases lay outside the gene matches. The CDR3 consists of 16 residues. From germline, CDR1 is SGHVS and CDR2 FNYEAQ.

The chain combines TRBV11-3 with TRBJ2-1, with D perhaps TRBD2 (6 bases). The V gene lost 3 bases and the J gene lost 6 bases, with 15 bases spanning the gap. Germline V gives CDR1 SGHNT, CDR2 YENEEA. The CDR3 contains 15 residues. CDR3 protein: CASSFGRRTINEQFF. CDR3 nucleotides: TGTGCCAGCAGCTTTGGGAGGAGAACTATCAATGAGCAGTTCTTC.

This sequence joins TRBV28 and TRBJ2-1, with 9 bases identical to TRBD1. Germline V lookup: CDR1 MDHEN, CDR2 SYDVKM. Unmatched junction bases numbered 7, after V lost 5 bases and J lost 5 bases. There are 15 residues in the CDR3. The CDR3 reads CASSHSGTGHNEQFF. In DNA, the CDR3 is TGTGCCAGCAGTCATTCCGGGACAGGGCACAATGAGCAGTTCTTC.

With respect to this clonotype: A read error may explain this, as a much larger clone is one base away. The V and J genes are TRBV13 and TRBJ2-7; TRBD1 matches 9 bases. CDR3 size: 14 residues. Germline V lookup: CDR1 PRHDT, CDR2 FYEKMQ (reference sequence). The CDR3 loop is CASSSGTGGYGQYF. CDR3 in DNA: TGTGCCAGCAGCTCGGGCACAGGGGGCTACGGGCAGTACTTC.

This chain connects TRBV4-2 to TRBJ2-5, with D hard to call. V lost 2 bases, J lost 0 bases, and 13 bases lay in between. Germline V gene data show CDR1 as LGHNA and CDR2 as YNFKEQ. The CDR3 runs to 16 residues. The CDR3 protein is CASSQTYLTYQETQYF. CDR3 sequence (DNA): TGTGCCAGCAGCCAAACGTACCTAACGTACCAAGAGACCCAGTACTTC.